This entry lists 14 T cell receptor beta chains sequenced from one sample in a study of graft-versus-host responses after intestinal transplantation. Assay used: immunoSEQ multiplex PCR; TCRdb lists only in-frame clones, some missing. The sample lists nearly 25,000 clones; about 40% were seen once. The input for sequencing was alloreactive CD4+ T cells from a mixed lymphocyte reaction culture, taken before intestinal transplant. The subset here: CFSE-low proliferating T cells sorted from roughly six-day pre-transplant mixed lymphocyte reaction (GvH or HvG direction). Source of these receptors: a human patient who received an intestinal transplant.

In this sample, this clone turned up a few times. The V and J genes are TRBV30 and TRBJ2-1, with D hard to call. V lost 0 bases and J lost 10, with 7 bases in between. CDR1 GTSNPN and CDR2 SVGIG come from the germline V gene (reference sequence). This CDR3 has 11 residues. The CDR3 coding sequence is TGTGCCTGGAGTGTTTATTCCGAGCAGTTCTTC. Translation gives CAWSVYSEQFF.

The chain links TRBV9 to TRBJ1-2, with 8 bases lining up with TRBD1. Germline CDR1 and CDR2: SGDLS and YYNGEE. CDR3 length equals 14 residues. The V segment lost 0 bases and the J segment 7 bases; nucleotides outside the gene matches: 5. The CDR3 DNA is TGTGCCAGCAGCGTAGGCTGGGGGACAGGTGGCTACACCTTC. This translates into CASSVGWGTGGYTF.

This clone came up a few times. The chain joins TRBV6-5 to TRBJ2-5; 8 nucleotides line up with TRBD2. V was pared by 1 base and J by 4 bases, with 2 bases of the junction left unmatched. This CDR3 is 14 amino acids long. Germline lookup yields CDR1 MNHEY and CDR2 SVGAGI. CDR3 in DNA: TGTGCCAGCAGTTACTTAGCGGGGTCAGAGACCCAGTACTTC. Protein product: CASSYLAGSETQYF.

CDR3 sequence reads: CASSLDSGDPYEQYF. CDR3 sequence (DNA): TGTGCCAGCAGCTTAGATTCCGGGGATCCCTACGAGCAGTACTTC. V and J are TRBV11-2 and TRBJ2-7; perhaps TRBD2 as D (5 bases). From germline, CDR1 is SGHAT and CDR2 FQNNGV. The CDR3 loop spans 15 amino acids. V lost 0 bases and J 2 bases, leaving 11 bases between the germline ends.

The chain has TRBV6-5 and TRBJ1-1; no firm D call. The V end lost 3 bases, the J end lost 1 base, and 12 bases lay between the germline ends. CDR1 and CDR2 from the germline V gene are MNHEY and SVGAGI. The CDR3 is 15 amino acids. The CDR3 protein is CASSYLSPGNTEAFF. CDR3 in DNA: TGTGCCAGCAGTTATCTCAGTCCGGGGAACACTGAAGCTTTCTTT.

The sample holds a few counts of this clone. V is TRBV6-6 and J is TRBJ2-1, with D tentatively TRBD1 (5 bases). This CDR3 is 13 amino acids long. Germline V lookup: CDR1 MNHNY, CDR2 SVGAGI (reference sequence). V lost 2 bases to trimming and J lost 6 bases, with 8 bases between them. The CDR3 DNA reads TGTGCCAGCAGTTACAGGCAGGGCAATGAGCAGTTCTTC. Translated: CASSYRQGNEQFF.

In its sample, this clone was seen a few times. The chain joins TRBV6-1 to TRBJ2-3; the D is unclear. Per germline, CDR1 MNHNS and CDR2 SASEGT. The CDR3 has 13 amino acids. The V end was cut by 0 bases, the J end by 10 bases, with 11 bases between. CDR3 loop: CASSEARIVAQYF. The CDR3 DNA sequence: TGTGCCAGCAGTGAAGCGAGGATAGTTGCGCAGTATTTT.

This clone has only a few counts. This rearrangement joins TRBV27 to TRBJ2-2, with 10 nucleotides matching TRBD1. The CDR3 covers 16 residues. V was clipped by 5 bases and J by 4 bases; unmatched bases: 7. The germline gives CDR1 MNHEY, CDR2 SMNVEV (reference sequence). CDR3 protein: CASSPWDRGLTGELFF. The DNA of the CDR3 is TGTGCCAGCAGTCCTTGGGACAGGGGTCTCACCGGGGAGCTGTTTTTT.

The chain combines TRBV4-2 with TRBJ1-2; the match to TRBD1 covers 7 bases. The CDR3 sequence is 16 residues long. The V gene's germline CDR1 is LGHNA and CDR2 YNFKEQ. The V gene end was trimmed by 4 bases and the J gene end by 6 bases; junction bases not matched to a gene: 14. DNA of the CDR3: TGTGCCAGCAGCCTAAGTTTAGTGGGGACAGCGAATGGCTACACCTTC. It yields the protein CASSLSLVGTANGYTF.

This clone turned up a few times. The genes are TRBV15 and TRBJ2-5, with 10 bases lining up with TRBD1. The CDR3 extends over 16 amino acids. The V segment lost 1 base and the J segment 5 bases; nucleotides outside the gene matches: 7. In germline, CDR1 is LNHNV, CDR2 YYDKDF (reference sequence). In nucleotides, the CDR3 is TGTGCCACCAGCAGAGGGGACAGGGGCATCTGGGAGACCCAGTACTTC. It yields the protein CATSRGDRGIWETQYF.

V and J are TRBV5-3 and TRBJ1-1; 7 bases are a match to TRBD1. TRBV5-3 is recorded as an ORF, its role being uncertain. The CDR3 is 18 amino acids. V lost 3 bases and J lost 7; bases outside the gene matches: 21. The CDR3 DNA reads TGTGCCAGAAGCTCCCCCTCTCCCCCAAGAAGCGACAGGGTTGAAGCTTTCTTT. Translated: CARSSPSPPRSDRVEAFF.

This chain uses TRBV5-4 with TRBJ1-2; 9 bases are shared with TRBD1. CDR3 size: 14 residues. The germline V gene has CDR1 SGHNT and CDR2 YYREEE (reference sequence). V dropped 4 bases and J dropped 5; count of bases not matched to a gene: 6. CDR3 in amino acids: CASSPGQGGYGYTF. In DNA, the CDR3 is TGTGCCAGCAGCCCGGGACAGGGAGGATATGGCTACACCTTC.

This clone has a handful of counts. The rearrangement uses TRBV10-1 and TRBJ2-5; possibly TRBD1 for D (6 bases). From germline, CDR1 is WNHNN and CDR2 SYGVQD (reference sequence). Trimming left V 3 bases short and J 2 bases short, with 10 bases between. The CDR3 runs to 14 residues. Here the CDR3 DNA reads TGCGCCAGCAGTGACTCCGGGACACAAGAGACCCAGTACTTC. Its translation: CASSDSGTQETQYF.

The chain is built from TRBV27 and TRBJ1-1; D is undetermined. V was trimmed by 5 bases and J by 13 bases, leaving 17 bases between them. CDR3 length: 12 amino acids. CDR1 and CDR2 from the germline V gene are MNHEY and SMNVEV (reference sequence). DNA for the CDR3: TGTGCCAGCAGTGACCGAGAGGGCTTTGATTTCTTT. Protein: CASSDREGFDFF.